The present T cell receptor (beta chain) was sequenced within a study of Graves' ophthalmopathy and Graves' hyperthyroidism. Findings of the study overall: Ophthalmopathy progression predictions by the model showed 72.22% specificity and approximately 67% sensitivity.

This CDR3 has 14 residues. Trimming stripped 6 bases from V and 0 bases from J, with 9 bases between. Enrolled hyperthyroidism patients had a new diagnosis, a duration under 2 months, and an age of 18 to 65. Note on this clonotype: No antigen is known for it. A much bigger clone sits one base away, suggesting this may be a read error.

RNA transcripts served as template for amplifying TCR beta CDR3 sequences. First-round RT-PCR with HTBI primers preceded a second-round multiplex PCR. TCRdb processed the multiplex PCR reads anew with MiXCR; each CDR3 protein has one entry. The sample yields 900,000 to 1,200,000 distinct CDR3 sequences, roughly 35% seen once. Material for sequencing was peripheral blood or thyroid tissue (not recorded which). The chain carries TRBV12-3 or TRBV12-4 and TRBJ1-3; D gene uncertain. The sequence was obtained from an adult man with Graves' hyperthyroidism. The CDR3 sequence is CASRGLSSGNTIYF. The CDR3 nucleotides read TGTGCCAGCAGGGGATTGAGCTCTGGAAACACCATATATTTT.